This T cell receptor beta chain was identified during a study of cytomegalovirus exposure and HLA in healthy donors. Overall study: The 120 or so validation repertoires used the same platform as the roughly 670 first-cohort repertoires, a later analysis reported.

Per germline, CDR1 MNHEY and CDR2 SVGAGI. V lost 3 bases and J lost 3, with 14 bases in between. The CDR3 is 16 amino acids. About this clone: Antigen specificity is unknown.

Some clones are missing from TCRdb's copy, which holds only in-frame ones; the method was immunoSEQ multiplex PCR. The sample carries 150,000 to 160,000 clones, approximately 86% recorded once. General study findings and limits: The authors enumerated roughly 160 TCR beta chains as linked to cytomegalovirus. Among TCR sequences, most were rare, though some public TCRs appeared in many donors. In vitro data verified a few CMV-associated chains as specific for CMV antigens.

This chain connects TRBV6-5 to TRBJ2-2; weak D call: TRBD2 (6 bases). The clonotype comes from a man aged 18-30 years in good health and CMV-seropositive. The sample comprised PBMCs. The CDR3 nucleotides read TGTGCCAGCAGTTATAACGACGGGGGATACACCGGGGAGCTGTTTTTT. Residues: CASSYNDGGYTGELFF.